The clone carrying this TCR beta chain was seen ten or more times. The antigen is unknown. The V end was cut by 6 bases, the J end by 6 bases, with 12 bases between. This CDR3 contains 13 residues. Germline CDR1 MDHEN, CDR2 SYDVKM. Time point in this sample: newly diagnosed GD, antithyroid drugs for less than 3 months. With RNA extracted from PBMCs as input, the TCR library was made. Library construction for TCR beta used iRepertoire HTBI primers and Arm-PCR of CDR3 regions. TCRdb reprocessed the multiplex PCR reads via MiXCR and lists one record per CDR3 protein. Of approximately 490,000 distinct CDR3 sequences detected, roughly 15% appear once; the ten largest clones hold approximately 12%. These data are taken from a study of regulatory T cells in long-lasting Graves disease. General observations from the study: Because few samples were included, accuracy may have been lower. Compared with new cases, persistent Graves' patients showed reduced TCR diversity.

Another study also made use of these data, one on T cells in Graves' hyperthyroidism and ophthalmopathy.

The specimen comprised peripheral blood mononuclear cells (PBMCs), sampled at new diagnosis, from a patient treated with antithyroid drugs. The genes are TRBV28 and TRBJ2-1; either TRBD1 or TRBD2 may supply D (5 bases each). This receptor was taken from a man aged 40-49 years with Graves disease. This chain's CDR3 is CASSRGPLNEQFF. CDR3 nucleotide sequence: TGTGCCAGCAGCCGGGGACCGCTCAATGAGCAGTTCTTC. Drawing the rest from reference TRBV28 and TRBJ2-1, the complete variable domain is DVKVTQSSRYLVKRTGEKVFLECVQDMDHENMFWYRQDPGLGLRLIYFSYDVKMKEKGDIPEGYSVSREKKERFSLILESASTNQTSMYLCASSRGPLNEQFFGPGTRLTVL.